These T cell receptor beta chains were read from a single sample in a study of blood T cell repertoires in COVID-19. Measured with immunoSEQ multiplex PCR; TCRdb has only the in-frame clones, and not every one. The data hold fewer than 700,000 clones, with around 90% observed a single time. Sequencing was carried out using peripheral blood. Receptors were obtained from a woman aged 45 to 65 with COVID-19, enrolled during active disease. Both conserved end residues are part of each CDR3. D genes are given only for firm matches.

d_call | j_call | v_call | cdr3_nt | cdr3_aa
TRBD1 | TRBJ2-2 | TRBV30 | TGTGCCTGGAAAATACAGGGGGCCGGGGAGCTGTTTTTT | CAWKIQGAGELFF
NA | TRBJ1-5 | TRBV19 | TGTGCCAGTAGTGTCACGGGGGGCAATCAGCCTCAGCATTTT | CASSVTGGNQPQHF
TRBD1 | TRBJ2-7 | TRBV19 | TGTGCCAGTAGTTGGCAGGGGGCGTTCAACGAGCAGTACTTC | CASSWQGAFNEQYF
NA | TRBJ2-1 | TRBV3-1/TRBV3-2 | TGTGCCAGCAGCCAAGATTCCCCCGGGGGCAATGAGCAGTTCTTC | CASSQDSPGGNEQFF
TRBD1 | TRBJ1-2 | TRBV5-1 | TGCGCCAGCTACCCCGGGACAGGGGGCTATGGCTACACCTTC | CASYPGTGGYGYTF
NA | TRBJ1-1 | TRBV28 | TGTGCCAGCCAACCAGGAAACTTGAACACTGAAGCTTTCTTT | CASQPGNLNTEAFF
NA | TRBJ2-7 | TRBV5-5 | TGTGCCAGCAGCTCCGACAGTTACTACGAGCAGTACTTC | CASSSDSYYEQYF
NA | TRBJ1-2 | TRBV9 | TGTGCCAGCAGCGCCAAACAGACCGCTGAGGGCTACACCTTC | CASSAKQTAEGYTF
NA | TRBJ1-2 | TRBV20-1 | TGCAGTGCTAGAGATCGAGGGTTGGACACCTTC | CSARDRGLDTF
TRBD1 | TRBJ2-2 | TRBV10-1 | TGCGCCAGCAACCGGGACAGGAACACCGGGGAGCTGTTTTTT | CASNRDRNTGELFF
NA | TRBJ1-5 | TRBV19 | TGTGCCAGTAGTATTTCTCACAGGGCTCAGCAGCCCCAGCATTTT | CASSISHRAQQPQHF
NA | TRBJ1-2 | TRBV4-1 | TGCGCCAGCAGCCAAGAAACAGGAGGCTACACCTTC | CASSQETGGYTF
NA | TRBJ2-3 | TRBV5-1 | TGCGCCAGCAGCTCGTCTACGGGACACCTGGCAGATACGCAGTATTTT | CASSSSTGHLADTQYF
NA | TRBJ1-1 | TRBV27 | TGTGCCAGCAGTTTAGGCCCTTTGAACGGGGGAACTGAAGCTTTCTTT | CASSLGPLNGGTEAFF
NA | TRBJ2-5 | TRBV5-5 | TGTGCCAGCAGCCCAGGCAGTCAAGAGACCCAGTACTTC | CASSPGSQETQYF
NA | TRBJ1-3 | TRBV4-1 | TGCGCCAGCAGCCAGAGCGGACGGACCTCTGGAAACACCATATATTTT | CASSQSGRTSGNTIYF
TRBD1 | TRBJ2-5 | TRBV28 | TGTGCCAGCGGTCCCCGGACAGGGATGGTAGAGACCCAGTACTTC | CASGPRTGMVETQYF
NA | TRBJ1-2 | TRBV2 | TGTGCCAGCCCAAGGAGGGACGGGCTCGACTCGGGGGGCTACACCTTC | CASPRRDGLDSGGYTF
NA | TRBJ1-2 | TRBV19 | TGTGCCAGTAGACCCGGACGGATGATCGGGGGGATGAGCTATGGCTACACCTTC | CASRPGRMIGGMSYGYTF
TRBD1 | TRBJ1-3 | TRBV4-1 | TGCGCCAGCAGCGTGCGCGACCGGGACAGCGGAAACACCATATATTTT | CASSVRDRDSGNTIYF
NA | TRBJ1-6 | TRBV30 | TGTGCCTGGAGTGTGCGGGGAGCGGATTCACCCCTCCACTTT | CAWSVRGADSPLHF
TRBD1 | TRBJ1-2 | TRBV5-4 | TGTGCCAGCAGCGGAACAGGGGCGGGTGGCTACACCTTC | CASSGTGAGGYTF
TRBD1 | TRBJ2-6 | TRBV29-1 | TGCAGCGTTGAAGGGGGCTCCGGGACAGTAAGCTCTGGGGCCAACGTCCTGACTTTC | CSVEGGSGTVSSGANVLTF
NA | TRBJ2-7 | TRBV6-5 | TGTGCCAGTCGCAGGGGAGGGTACGAGCAGTACTTC | CASRRGGYEQYF